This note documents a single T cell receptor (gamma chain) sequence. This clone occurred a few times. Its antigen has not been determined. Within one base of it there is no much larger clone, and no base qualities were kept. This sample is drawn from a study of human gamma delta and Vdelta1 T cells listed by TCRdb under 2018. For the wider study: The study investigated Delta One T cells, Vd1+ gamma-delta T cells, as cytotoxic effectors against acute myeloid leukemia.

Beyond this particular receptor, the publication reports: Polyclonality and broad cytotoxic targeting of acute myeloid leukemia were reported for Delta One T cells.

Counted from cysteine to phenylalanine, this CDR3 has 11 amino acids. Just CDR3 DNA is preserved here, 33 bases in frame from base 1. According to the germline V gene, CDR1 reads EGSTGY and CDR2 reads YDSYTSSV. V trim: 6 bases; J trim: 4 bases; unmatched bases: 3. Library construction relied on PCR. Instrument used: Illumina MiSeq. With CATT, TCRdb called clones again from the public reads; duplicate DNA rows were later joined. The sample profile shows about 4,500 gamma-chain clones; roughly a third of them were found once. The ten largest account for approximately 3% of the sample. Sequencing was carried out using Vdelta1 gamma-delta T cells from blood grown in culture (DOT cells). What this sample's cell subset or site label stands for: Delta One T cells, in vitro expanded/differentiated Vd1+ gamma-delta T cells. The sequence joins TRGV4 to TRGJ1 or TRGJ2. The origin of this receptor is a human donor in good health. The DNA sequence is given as TGTGCCACCTGGACCTATTATAAGAAACTCTTT. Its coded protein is CATWTYYKKLF.